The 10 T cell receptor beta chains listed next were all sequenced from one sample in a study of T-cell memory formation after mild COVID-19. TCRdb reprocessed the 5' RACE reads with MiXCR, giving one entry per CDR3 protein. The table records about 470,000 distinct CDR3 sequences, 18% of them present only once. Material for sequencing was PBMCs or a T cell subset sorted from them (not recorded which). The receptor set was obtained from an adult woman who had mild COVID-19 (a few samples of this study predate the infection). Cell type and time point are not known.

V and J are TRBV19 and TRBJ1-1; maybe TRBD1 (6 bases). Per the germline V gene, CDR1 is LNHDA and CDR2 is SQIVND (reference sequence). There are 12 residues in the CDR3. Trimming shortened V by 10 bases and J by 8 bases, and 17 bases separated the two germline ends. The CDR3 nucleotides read TGTGCCACCGGAGGGGGTCCTGGGGAAGCTTTCTTT. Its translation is CATGGGPGEAFF.

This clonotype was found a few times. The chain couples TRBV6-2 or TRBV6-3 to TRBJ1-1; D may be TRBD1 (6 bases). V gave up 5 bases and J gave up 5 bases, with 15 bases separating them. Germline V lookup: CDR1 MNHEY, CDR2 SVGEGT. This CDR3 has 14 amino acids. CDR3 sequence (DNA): TGTGCCAGCAGTCTAACAGGGACGGCGACTGAAGCTTTCTTT. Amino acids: CASSLTGTATEAFF.

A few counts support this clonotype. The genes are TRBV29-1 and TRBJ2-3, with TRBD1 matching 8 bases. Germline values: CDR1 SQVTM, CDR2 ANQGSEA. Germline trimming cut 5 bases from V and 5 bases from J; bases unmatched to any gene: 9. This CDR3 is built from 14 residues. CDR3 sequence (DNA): TGCAGCGTTCGCCAGATGACAGGGGAAGATACGCAGTATTTT. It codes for CSVRQMTGEDTQYF.

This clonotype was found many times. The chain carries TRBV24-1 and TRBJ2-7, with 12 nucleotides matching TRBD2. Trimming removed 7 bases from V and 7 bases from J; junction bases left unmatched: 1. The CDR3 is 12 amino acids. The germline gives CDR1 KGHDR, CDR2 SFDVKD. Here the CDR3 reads CATRGLAGEQYF. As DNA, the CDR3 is TGTGCCACCAGAGGACTAGCGGGAGAGCAGTACTTC.

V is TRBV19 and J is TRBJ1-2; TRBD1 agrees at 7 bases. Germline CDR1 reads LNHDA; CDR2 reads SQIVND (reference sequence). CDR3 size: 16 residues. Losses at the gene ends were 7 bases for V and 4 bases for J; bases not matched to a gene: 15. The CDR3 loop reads CASTGTAGDRGYGYTF. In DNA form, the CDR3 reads TGTGCCAGTACCGGGACAGCGGGGGACCGGGGCTATGGCTACACCTTC.

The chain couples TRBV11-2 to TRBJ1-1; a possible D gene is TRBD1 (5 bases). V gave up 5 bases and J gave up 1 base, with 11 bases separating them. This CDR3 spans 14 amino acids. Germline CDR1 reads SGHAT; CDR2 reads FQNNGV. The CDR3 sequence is CASSLWGENTEAFF. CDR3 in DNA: TGTGCCAGCAGCCTCTGGGGGGAGAACACTGAAGCTTTCTTT. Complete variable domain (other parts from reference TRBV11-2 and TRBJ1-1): EAGVAQSPRYKIIEKRQSVAFWCNPISGHATLYWYQQILGQGPKLLIQFQNNGVVDDSQLPKDRFSAERLKGVDSTLKIQPAKLEDSAVYLCASSLWGENTEAFFGQGTRLTVV.

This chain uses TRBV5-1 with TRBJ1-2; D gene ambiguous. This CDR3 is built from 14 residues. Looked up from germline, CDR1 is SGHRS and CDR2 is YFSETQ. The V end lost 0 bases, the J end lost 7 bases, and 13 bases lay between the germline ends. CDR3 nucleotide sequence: TGCGCCAGCAGCTTGGCGGGGTTGGCGACTGGCTACACCTTC. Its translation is CASSLAGLATGYTF.

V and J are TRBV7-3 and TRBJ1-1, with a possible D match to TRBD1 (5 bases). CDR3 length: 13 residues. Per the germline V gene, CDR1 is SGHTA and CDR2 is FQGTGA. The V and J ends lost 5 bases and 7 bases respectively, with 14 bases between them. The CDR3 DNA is TGTGCCAGCAGCCCCCAGGGTATCGGTGAAGCTTTCTTT. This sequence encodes CASSPQGIGEAFF.

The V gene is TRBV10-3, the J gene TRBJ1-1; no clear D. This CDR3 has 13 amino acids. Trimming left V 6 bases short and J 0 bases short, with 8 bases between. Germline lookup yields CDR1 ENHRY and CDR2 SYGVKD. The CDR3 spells CAISRDLNTEAFF. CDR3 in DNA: TGTGCCATCAGCAGAGATTTGAACACTGAAGCTTTCTTT.

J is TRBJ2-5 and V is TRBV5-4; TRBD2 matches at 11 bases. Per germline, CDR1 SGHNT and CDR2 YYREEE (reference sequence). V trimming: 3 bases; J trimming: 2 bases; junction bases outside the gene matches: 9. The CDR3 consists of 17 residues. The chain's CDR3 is CASSYPPGLAEQETQYF. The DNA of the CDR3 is TGTGCCAGCAGCTATCCGCCGGGACTAGCGGAACAAGAGACCCAGTACTTC.